This TCR beta chain originates from a study of T-cell reconstitution after alpha-beta-depleted transplantation in children. Overall study findings and caveats: There were reportedly several hundred expanded graft clones from which alpha-beta T cells came about two months after transplant. At the one-year point after transplant, T-cell counts and TCRbeta diversity were found to come mostly from T cells that had been newly produced. Some patients showed high day-60 TCRbeta diversity, which derived from surviving recipient T cells and thymic progenitors.

This clonotype was found many times. Its antigen remains unidentified. Molecular barcoding with unique molecular identifiers was used for the TCRbeta library. TCRdb processed the PCR reads anew with MiXCR; each CDR3 protein has one entry. Among about 160,000 distinct CDR3 sequences, approximately 12% were seen once, and the ten largest hold approximately 13%. The CDR3 is made up of 14 amino acids. CDR1 and CDR2 (germline): SEHNR, FQNEAQ (reference sequence). Trimming removed 1 base from V and 7 bases from J, with 14 bases in between. The sample in question was PBMCs, obtained before TCRalphabeta/CD19-depleted stem cell transplant. The TCR sequence derives from a boy between 2 and 10 years old with acute myeloid leukemia, due to receive a stem cell transplant. The genes are TRBV7-9 and TRBJ2-7, with D unresolved. CDR3 sequence: CASSLEGSGREQYF. CDR3 in DNA: TGTGCCAGCAGCTTAGAAGGGTCAGGTAGGGAGCAGTACTTC.